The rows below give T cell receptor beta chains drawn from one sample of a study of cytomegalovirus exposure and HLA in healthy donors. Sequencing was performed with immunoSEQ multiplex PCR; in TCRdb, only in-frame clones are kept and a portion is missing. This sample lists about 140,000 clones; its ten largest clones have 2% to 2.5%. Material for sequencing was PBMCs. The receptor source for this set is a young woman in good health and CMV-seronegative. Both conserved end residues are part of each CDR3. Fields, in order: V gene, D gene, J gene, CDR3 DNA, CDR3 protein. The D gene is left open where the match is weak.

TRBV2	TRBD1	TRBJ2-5	TGTGCCAGCGCAAGACAGGGCCAAGAGACCCAGTACTTC	CASARQGQETQYF
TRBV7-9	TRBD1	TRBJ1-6	TGTGCCAGCAGTAGGGACAGAGTCGATTCACCCCTCCACTTT	CASSRDRVDSPLHF
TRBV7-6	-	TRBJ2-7	TGTGCCAGCAGCTTACAGGACAAGAGCTCCTACGAGCAGTACTTC	CASSLQDKSSYEQYF
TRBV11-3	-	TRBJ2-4	TGTGCCAGCAGCCCCGTTCCGGCGGGGGACAAGGGCATTCAGTACTTC	CASSPVPAGDKGIQYF
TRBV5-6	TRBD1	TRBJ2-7	TGTGCCAGCAGCAGACCGGGACAGGGTACCTACGAGCAGTACTTC	CASSRPGQGTYEQYF
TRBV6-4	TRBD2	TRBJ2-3	TGTGCCAGCAGTGACCCCTTGGGACTAGCGGGAGCGGGGAAATGGGAGACAGATACGCAGTATTTT	CASSDPLGLAGAGKWETDTQYF
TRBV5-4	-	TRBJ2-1	TGTGCCAGCAGCTTGGTTAGGACTTACAATGAGCAGTTCTTC	CASSLVRTYNEQFF
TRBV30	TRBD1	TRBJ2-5	TGTGCCTGGAAGAAGGGACAGGGGAATGGGGAGACCCAGTACTTC	CAWKKGQGNGETQYF
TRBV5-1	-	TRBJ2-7	TGCGCCAGCAGCTTAATCCCCACAGGGCTACGGGACGGGTTATACGAGCAGTACTTC	CASSLIPTGLRDGLYEQYF
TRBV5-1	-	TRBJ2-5	TGCGCCAGCAGCTTGGAGGTACAGAAAGAGACCCAGTACTTC	CASSLEVQKETQYF
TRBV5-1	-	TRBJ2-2	TGCGCCAGCAACAACAACAGGGATACCGGGGAGCTGTTTTTT	CASNNNRDTGELFF
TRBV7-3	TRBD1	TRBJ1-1	TGTGCCAGCAGTTTAAACCAGGGGGGTGAAGCTTTCTTT	CASSLNQGGEAFF
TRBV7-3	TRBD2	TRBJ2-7	TGTGCCAGCAGCTTAGGGGTGGGTAGCGGGGGCCACGAGCAGTACTTC	CASSLGVGSGGHEQYF
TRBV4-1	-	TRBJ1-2	TGCGCCAGCAGCCAAGACAGCTATGGCTACACCTTC	CASSQDSYGYTF
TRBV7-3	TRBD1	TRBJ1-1	TGTGCCAGCAGCTCGACAGGGAGTGACACTGAAGCTTTCTTT	CASSSTGSDTEAFF
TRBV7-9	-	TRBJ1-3	TGTGCCAGCAGCCAAAGGGGGTCTGGAAACACCATATATTTT	CASSQRGSGNTIYF
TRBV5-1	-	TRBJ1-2	TGCGCCAGCAGCTTCCAGGGCCCCCCTAACTATGGCTACACCTTC	CASSFQGPPNYGYTF
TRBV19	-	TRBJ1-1	TGTGCCAGTAGTATAAGGGTAGCGGGCACTGAAGCTTTCTTT	CASSIRVAGTEAFF
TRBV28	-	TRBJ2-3	TGTGCCAGCAGTTTCTCCAGGGACACAGATACGCAGTATTTT	CASSFSRDTDTQYF
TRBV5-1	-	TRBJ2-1	TGCGCCAGCAGTCCCGGGTTTACCTCCTACAATGAGCAGTTCTTC	CASSPGFTSYNEQFF
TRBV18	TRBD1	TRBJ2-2	TGTGCCAGTGGACAGGGGGCGACCGGGGAGCTGTTTTTT	CASGQGATGELFF
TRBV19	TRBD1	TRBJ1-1	TGTGCCAGTTCTCCCGGGACAGGGACCGACACTGAAGCTTTCTTT	CASSPGTGTDTEAFF
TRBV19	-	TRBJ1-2	TGTGCCAGTAGTTTATCGGGTGGACAGTCTAACTATGGCTACACCTTC	CASSLSGGQSNYGYTF
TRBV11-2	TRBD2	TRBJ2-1	TGTGCCAGCAGCTCTCTGGGGACTAGCGGGAATGAGCAGTTCTTC	CASSSLGTSGNEQFF
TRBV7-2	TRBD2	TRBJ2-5	TGTGCCAGCAGCTTAGATATAGCGGGCGTCCGGGAGACCCAGTACTTC	CASSLDIAGVRETQYF
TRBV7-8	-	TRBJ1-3	TGTGCCAGCGGAGGGGTGGACACGAGCTCTGGAAACACCATATATTTT	CASGGVDTSSGNTIYF
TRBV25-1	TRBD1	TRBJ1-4	TGTGCCAGCAGTGAATGGGGACAGGGGATGGATGAAAAACTGTTTTTT	CASSEWGQGMDEKLFF
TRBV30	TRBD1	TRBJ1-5	TGTGCCTGGAGTCAGGGGGCCGGGGTTAATCAGCCCCAGCATTTT	CAWSQGAGVNQPQHF
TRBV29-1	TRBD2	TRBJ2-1	TGCAGCGTTTCGACTAGCGGGAGTACTGTCAATGAGCAGTTCTTC	CSVSTSGSTVNEQFF
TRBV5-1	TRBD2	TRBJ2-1	TGCGCCAGCAGCGCGCGTAGCGGGACCCACAATGAGCAGTTCTTC	CASSARSGTHNEQFF
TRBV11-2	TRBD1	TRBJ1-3	TGTGCCAGCAGCCTACCGGACAGGTGGAACTCTGGAAACACCATATATTTT	CASSLPDRWNSGNTIYF
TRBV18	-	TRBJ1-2	TGTGCCAGCTCCCCCGAGGAGTCATCCTATGGCTACACCTTC	CASSPEESSYGYTF
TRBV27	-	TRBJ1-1	TGTGCCAGCAACTTCCGGAGGAACACTGAAGCTTTCTTT	CASNFRRNTEAFF
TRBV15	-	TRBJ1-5	TGTGCCACCAGCAGAGATAACAATAATCAGCCCCAGCATTTT	CATSRDNNNQPQHF
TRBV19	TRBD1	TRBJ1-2	TGTGCCAGTAGTATTCCAGGGGGGACCTTCCCGAAAGGCTACACCTTC	CASSIPGGTFPKGYTF
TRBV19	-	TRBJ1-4	TGTGCCAGTAAGCCTAAGAATGAAAAACTGTTTTTT	CASKPKNEKLFF
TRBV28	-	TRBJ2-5	TGTGCCAGCAGTTTAGGGCGGGAAGAGACCCAGTACTTC	CASSLGREETQYF
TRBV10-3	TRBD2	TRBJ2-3	TGTGCCATCAGTAACGGGACTAGCGGGAGGCCTAGCACAGATACGCAGTATTTT	CAISNGTSGRPSTDTQYF
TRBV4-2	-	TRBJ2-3	TGTGCCAGCAGCCAAGATCGGGGGAGAGGGGCAGATACGCAGTATTTT	CASSQDRGRGADTQYF
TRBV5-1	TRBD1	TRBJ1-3	TGCGCCAGCAGCTTGGAGGGGTCTACCGGGACAGGCACCTCTGGAAACACCATATATTTT	CASSLEGSTGTGTSGNTIYF
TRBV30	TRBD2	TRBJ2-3	TGTGCCTGGAGGGGACTAGCGGGAGTTTCCTCTAGCACAGATACGCAGTATTTT	CAWRGLAGVSSSTDTQYF
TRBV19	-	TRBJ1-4	TGTGCCAGTACCCAATGGAGGGCAGGGTCTAATGAAAAACTGTTTTTT	CASTQWRAGSNEKLFF
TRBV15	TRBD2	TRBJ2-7	TGTGCCACCAGCAGAGAACCGGCTAGCGGGAGTACCGCGGTTAGGTACGAGCAGTACTTC	CATSREPASGSTAVRYEQYF
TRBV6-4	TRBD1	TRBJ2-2	TGTGCCAGCAGTTTGGGACAGGGGGTCTCCGGGGAGCTGTTTTTT	CASSLGQGVSGELFF
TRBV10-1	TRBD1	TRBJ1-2	TGCGCCAGCAGGACAGGGGATGGCTACACCTTC	CASRTGDGYTF
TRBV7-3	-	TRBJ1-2	TGTGCCAGCAGCTCGGGGTATGGCTACACCTTC	CASSSGYGYTF
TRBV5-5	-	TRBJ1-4	TGTGCCAGCAGCAGCAACGGACAGAGCCTTGAAAAACTGTTTTTT	CASSSNGQSLEKLFF
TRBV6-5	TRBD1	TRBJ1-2	TGTGCCAGCAGGTTACAGGGGAGTTTGGACGGCTACACCTTC	CASRLQGSLDGYTF
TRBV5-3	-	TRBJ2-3	TGTGCCAGTATAAACAGGAAACGCACAGATACGCAGTATTTT	CASINRKRTDTQYF
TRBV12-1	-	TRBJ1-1	TGTGCCAGACCGTCGGAGGGCACTGAAGCTTTCTTT	CARPSEGTEAFF
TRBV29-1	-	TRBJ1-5	TGCAGTATCGGGGGCAATCAGCCCCAGCATTTT	CSIGGNQPQHF
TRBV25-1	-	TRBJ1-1	TGTGCCAGCAGACCTTACATGAACACTGAAGCTTTCTTT	CASRPYMNTEAFF
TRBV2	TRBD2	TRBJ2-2	TGTGCCACCCACAAATGGGGGCGGGAGGGCCGGTACACCGGGGAGCTGTTTTTT	CATHKWGREGRYTGELFF
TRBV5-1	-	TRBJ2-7	TGCGCCAGCAGCTTGGTCTCATACGAGCAGTACTTC	CASSLVSYEQYF
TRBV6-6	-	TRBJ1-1	TGTGCCAGCAGTTACTCGTTTAGTGACACTGAAGCTTTCTTT	CASSYSFSDTEAFF